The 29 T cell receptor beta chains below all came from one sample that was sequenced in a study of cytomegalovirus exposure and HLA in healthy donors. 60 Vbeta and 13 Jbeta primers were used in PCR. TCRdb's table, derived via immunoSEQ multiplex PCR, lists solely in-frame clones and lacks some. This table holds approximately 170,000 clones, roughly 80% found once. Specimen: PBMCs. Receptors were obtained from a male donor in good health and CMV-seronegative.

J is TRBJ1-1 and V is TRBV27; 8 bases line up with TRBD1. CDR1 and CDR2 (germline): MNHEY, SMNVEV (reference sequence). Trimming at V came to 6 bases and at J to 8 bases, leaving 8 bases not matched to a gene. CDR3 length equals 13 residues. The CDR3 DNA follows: TGTGCCAGCAGGGCGGACAGGGCGGCCGAAGCTTTCTTT. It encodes CASRADRAAEAFF.

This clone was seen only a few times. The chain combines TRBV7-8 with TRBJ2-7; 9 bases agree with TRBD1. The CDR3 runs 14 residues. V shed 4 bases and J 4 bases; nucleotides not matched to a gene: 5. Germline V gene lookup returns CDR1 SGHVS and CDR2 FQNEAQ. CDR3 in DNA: TGTGCCAGCAGCTCCCGACAGGGGGTATACGAGCAGTACTTC. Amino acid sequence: CASSSRQGVYEQYF. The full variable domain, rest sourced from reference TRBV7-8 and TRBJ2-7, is GAGVSQSPRYKVAKRGQDVALRCDPISGHVSLFWYQQALGQGPEFLTYFQNEAQLDKSGLPSDRFFAERPEGSVSTLKIQRTQQEDSAVYLCASSSRQGVYEQYFGPGTRLTVT.

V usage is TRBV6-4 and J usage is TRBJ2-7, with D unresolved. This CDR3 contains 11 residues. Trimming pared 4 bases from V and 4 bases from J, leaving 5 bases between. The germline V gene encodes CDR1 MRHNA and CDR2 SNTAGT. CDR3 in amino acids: CASSVCYEQYF. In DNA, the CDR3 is TGTGCCAGCAGTGTCTGTTACGAGCAGTACTTC.

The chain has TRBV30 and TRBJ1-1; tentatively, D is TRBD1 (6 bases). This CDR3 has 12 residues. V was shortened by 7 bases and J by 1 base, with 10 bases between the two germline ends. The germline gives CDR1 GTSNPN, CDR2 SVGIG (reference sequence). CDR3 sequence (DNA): TGTGCCTCTATAGGGGGGAACACTGAAGCTTTCTTT. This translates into CASIGGNTEAFF.

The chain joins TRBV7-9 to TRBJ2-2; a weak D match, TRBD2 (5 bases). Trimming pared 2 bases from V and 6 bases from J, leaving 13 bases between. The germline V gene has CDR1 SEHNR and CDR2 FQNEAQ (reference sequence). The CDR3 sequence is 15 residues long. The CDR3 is CASSLRVSGAGELFF. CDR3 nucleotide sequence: TGTGCCAGCAGCTTACGAGTGTCCGGGGCCGGGGAGCTGTTTTTT.

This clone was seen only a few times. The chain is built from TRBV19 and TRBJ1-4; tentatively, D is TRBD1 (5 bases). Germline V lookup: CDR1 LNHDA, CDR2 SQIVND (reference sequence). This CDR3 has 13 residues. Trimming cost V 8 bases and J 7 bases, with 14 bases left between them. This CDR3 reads CASGGRDFEKLFF. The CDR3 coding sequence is TGTGCCAGTGGCGGCAGGGACTTTGAAAAACTGTTTTTT.

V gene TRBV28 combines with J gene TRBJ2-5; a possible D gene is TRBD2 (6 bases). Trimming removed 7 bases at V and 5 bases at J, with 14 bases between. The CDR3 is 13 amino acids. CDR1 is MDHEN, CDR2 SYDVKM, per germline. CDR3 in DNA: TGTGCCAGCAAAGGACGGAGGGTGGAGACCCAGTACTTC. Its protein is CASKGRRVETQYF.

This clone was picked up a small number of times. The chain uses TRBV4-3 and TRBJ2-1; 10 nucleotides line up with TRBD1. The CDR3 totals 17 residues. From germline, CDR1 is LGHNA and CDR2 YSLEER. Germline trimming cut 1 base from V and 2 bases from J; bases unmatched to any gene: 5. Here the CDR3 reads CASSQVGQGNPYNEQFF. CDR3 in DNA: TGCGCCAGCAGCCAAGTGGGACAGGGGAACCCCTACAATGAGCAGTTCTTC.

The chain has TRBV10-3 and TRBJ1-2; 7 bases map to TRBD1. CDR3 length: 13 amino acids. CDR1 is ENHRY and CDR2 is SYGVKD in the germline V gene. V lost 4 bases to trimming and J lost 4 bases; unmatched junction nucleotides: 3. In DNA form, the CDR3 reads TGTGCCATCAGTGGGGGACAGCGCTATGGCTACACCTTC. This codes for CAISGGQRYGYTF.

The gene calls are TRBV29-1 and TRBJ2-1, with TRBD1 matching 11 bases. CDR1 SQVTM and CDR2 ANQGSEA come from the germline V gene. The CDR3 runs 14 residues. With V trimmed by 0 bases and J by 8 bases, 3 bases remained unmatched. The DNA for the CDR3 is TGCAGCGTTGAAGAGGGACAGGGGGGGGATGAGCAGTTCTTC. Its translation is CSVEEGQGGDEQFF.

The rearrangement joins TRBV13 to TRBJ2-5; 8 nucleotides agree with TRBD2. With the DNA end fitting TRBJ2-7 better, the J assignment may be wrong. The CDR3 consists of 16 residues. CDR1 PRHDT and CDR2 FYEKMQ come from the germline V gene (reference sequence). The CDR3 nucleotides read TGTGCCAGCAGCGCACCGGGACTAGGAAAATCCTACGAGCAGTACTTC. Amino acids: CASSAPGLGKSYEQYF.

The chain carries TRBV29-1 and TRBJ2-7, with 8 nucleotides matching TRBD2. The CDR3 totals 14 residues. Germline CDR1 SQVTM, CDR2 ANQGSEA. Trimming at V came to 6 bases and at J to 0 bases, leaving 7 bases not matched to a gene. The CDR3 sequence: CSVGSGGPSYEQYF. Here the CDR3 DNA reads TGCAGCGTGGGGAGCGGGGGCCCCTCCTACGAGCAGTACTTC.

The chain's CDR3 is CASSFDSIYGYTF. In nucleotides, the CDR3 is TGTGCCAGCAGCTTCGACAGCATCTATGGCTACACCTTC. This rearrangement joins TRBV5-8 to TRBJ1-2, with D possibly matching TRBD1 (5 bases). V gave up 2 bases and J gave up 4 bases, with 9 bases separating them. Germline V lookup: CDR1 SGHTS, CDR2 YDEGEE. The CDR3 is 13 amino acids.

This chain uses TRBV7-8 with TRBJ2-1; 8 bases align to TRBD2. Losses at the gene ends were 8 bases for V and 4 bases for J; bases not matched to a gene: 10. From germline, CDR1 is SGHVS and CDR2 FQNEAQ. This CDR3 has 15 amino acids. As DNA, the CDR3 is TGTGCCAGCGGATATTCTAGCGGGTTTTACAATGAGCAGTTCTTC. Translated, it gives CASGYSSGFYNEQFF.

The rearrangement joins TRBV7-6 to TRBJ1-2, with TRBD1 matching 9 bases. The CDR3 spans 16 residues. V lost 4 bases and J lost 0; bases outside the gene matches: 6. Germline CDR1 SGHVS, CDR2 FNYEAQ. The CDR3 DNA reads TGTGCCAGCAGCTCCGGGACAGGGAATTCTAACTATGGCTACACCTTC. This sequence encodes CASSSGTGNSNYGYTF.

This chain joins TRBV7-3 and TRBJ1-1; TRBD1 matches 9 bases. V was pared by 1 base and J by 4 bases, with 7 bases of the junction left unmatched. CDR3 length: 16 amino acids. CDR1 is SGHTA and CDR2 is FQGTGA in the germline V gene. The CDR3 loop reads CASSLNPQGAGTEAFF. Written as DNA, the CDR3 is TGTGCCAGCAGCTTAAATCCACAGGGGGCAGGCACTGAAGCTTTCTTT.

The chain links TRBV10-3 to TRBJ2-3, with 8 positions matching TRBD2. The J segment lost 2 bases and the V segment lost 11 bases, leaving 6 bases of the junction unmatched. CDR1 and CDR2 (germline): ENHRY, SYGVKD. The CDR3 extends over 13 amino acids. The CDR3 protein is CASCGGSTDTQYF. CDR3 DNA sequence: TGTGCCTCTTGCGGGGGGTCCACAGATACGCAGTATTTT.

CDR3 bases: TGTGCCAGCAGTTTCCGTCCCTCCGGGACAGGGCCCGCAACTAATGAAAAACTGTTTTTT. Protein: CASSFRPSGTGPATNEKLFF. V gene TRBV27 combines with J gene TRBJ1-4, with 9 bases matching TRBD1. The CDR3 runs to 20 residues. Germline CDR1 and CDR2: MNHEY and SMNVEV (reference sequence). J was trimmed by 0 bases and V by 3 bases; bases with no gene match: 14.

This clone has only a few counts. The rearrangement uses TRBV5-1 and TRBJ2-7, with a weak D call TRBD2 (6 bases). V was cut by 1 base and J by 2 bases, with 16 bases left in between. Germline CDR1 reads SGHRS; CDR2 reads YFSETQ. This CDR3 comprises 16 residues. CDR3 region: CASSLSAGTGAYEQYF. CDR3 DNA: TGCGCCAGCAGCTTGTCGGCAGGCACGGGAGCCTACGAGCAGTACTTC.

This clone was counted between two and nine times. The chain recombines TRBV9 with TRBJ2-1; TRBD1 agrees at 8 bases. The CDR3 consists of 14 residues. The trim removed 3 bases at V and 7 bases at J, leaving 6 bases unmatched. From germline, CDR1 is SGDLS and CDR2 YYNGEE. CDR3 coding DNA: TGTGCCAGCAGCGGTGACAGGGGAAGAAATGAGCAGTTCTTC. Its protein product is CASSGDRGRNEQFF.

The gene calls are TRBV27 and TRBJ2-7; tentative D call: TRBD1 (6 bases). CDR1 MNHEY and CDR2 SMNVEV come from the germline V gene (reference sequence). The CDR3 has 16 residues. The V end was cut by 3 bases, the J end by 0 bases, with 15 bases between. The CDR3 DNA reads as TGTGCCAGCAGTTTCAACAGTGACAGGTTCTCCTACGAGCAGTACTTC. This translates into CASSFNSDRFSYEQYF.

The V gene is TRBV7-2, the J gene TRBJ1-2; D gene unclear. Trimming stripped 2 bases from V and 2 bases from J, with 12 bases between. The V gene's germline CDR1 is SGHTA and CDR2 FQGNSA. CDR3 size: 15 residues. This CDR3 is CASSLRPGENYGYTF. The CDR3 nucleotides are TGTGCCAGCAGCTTAAGACCGGGTGAGAACTATGGCTACACCTTC.

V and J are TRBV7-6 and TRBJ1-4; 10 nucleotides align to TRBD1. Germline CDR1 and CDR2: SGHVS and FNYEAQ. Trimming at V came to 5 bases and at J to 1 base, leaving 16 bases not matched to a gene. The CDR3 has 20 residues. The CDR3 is CASSKTTGTGDRRTNEKLFF. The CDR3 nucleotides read TGTGCCAGCAGCAAGACAACCGGGACAGGGGATAGAAGAACTAATGAAAAACTGTTTTTT.

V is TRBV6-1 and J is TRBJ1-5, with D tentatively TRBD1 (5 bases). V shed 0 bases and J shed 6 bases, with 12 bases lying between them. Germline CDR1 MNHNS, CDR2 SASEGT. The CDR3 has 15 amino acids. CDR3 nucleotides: TGTGCCAGCAGTGAAGCGACAGTTATCTTTCAGCCCCAGCATTTT. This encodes CASSEATVIFQPQHF.

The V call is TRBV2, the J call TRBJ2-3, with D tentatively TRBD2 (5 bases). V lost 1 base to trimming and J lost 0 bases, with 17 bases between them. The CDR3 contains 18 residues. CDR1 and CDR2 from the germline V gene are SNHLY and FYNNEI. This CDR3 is CASSEVGYSGKSTDTQYF. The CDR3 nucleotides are TGTGCCAGCAGTGAAGTGGGTTATTCCGGGAAAAGCACAGATACGCAGTATTTT.

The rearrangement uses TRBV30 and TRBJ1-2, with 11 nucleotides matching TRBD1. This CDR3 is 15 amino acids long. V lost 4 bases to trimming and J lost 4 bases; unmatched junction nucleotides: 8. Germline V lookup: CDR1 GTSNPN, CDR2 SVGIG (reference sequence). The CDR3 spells CAWIGTGGTIYGYTF. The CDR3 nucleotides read TGTGCCTGGATCGGGACAGGGGGAACCATCTATGGCTACACCTTC.

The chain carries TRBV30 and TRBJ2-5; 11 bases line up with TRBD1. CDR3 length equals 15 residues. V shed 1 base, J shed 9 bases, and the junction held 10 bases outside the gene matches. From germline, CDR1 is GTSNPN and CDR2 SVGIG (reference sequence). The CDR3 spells CAWSAGTGGTPAQYF. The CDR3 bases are TGTGCCTGGAGTGCCGGGACAGGGGGGACCCCGGCCCAGTACTTC.

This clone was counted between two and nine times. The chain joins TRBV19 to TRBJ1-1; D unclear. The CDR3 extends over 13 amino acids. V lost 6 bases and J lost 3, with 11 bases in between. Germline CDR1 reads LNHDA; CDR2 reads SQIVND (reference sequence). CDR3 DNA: TGTGCCAGTAGCTTATACCGGGACACTGAAGCTTTCTTT. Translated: CASSLYRDTEAFF.

This CDR3 is CASSNRDYEQYF. The CDR3 nucleotides read TGTGCCAGTAGTAACAGAGACTACGAGCAGTACTTC. The chain links TRBV19 to TRBJ2-7; D is undetermined. V lost 4 bases and J 3 bases, leaving 7 bases between the germline ends. The CDR3 sequence is 12 residues long. Germline loops: CDR1 LNHDA, CDR2 SQIVND (reference sequence).